Sequencing of this T cell receptor (beta chain) was carried out in a study of blood T cell repertoires in COVID-19. This clone has only a few counts. TCRdb keeps only in-frame clones here, not all; method: immunoSEQ multiplex PCR. This table holds 220,000 or so clones, 84% found once. This CDR3 has 16 amino acids. The V gene end was trimmed by 5 bases and the J gene end by 7 bases; junction bases not matched to a gene: 12. CDR1 and CDR2 from the germline V gene are MNHEY and SMNVEV (reference sequence). Sequencing was carried out using PBMCs or T cells enriched from blood (not recorded which). This chain links TRBV27 with TRBJ1-5; TRBD1 aligns across 9 bases. This clonotype was obtained from a woman in her thirties or forties who had recovered from COVID-19. CDR3 in amino acids: CASSPLGQGEGQPQHF. The CDR3 DNA reads TGTGCCAGCAGTCCTCTGGGACAGGGTGAGGGACAGCCCCAGCATTTT.